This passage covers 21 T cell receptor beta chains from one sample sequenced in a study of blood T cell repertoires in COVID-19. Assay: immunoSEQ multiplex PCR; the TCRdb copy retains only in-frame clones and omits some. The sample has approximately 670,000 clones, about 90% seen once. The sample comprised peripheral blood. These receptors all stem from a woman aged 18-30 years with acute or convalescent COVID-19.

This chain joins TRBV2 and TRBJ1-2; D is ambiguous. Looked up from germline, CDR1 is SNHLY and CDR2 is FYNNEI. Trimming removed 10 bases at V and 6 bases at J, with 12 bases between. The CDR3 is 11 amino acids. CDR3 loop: CATQQPNGYTF. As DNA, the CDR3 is TGTGCCACCCAACAACCGAATGGCTACACCTTC. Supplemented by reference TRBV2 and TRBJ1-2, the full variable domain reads EPEVTQTPSHQVTQMGQEVILRCVPISNHLYFYWYRQILGQKVEFLVSFYNNEISEKSEIFDDQFSVERPDGSNFTLKIRSTKLEDSAMYFCATQQPNGYTFGSGTRLTVV.

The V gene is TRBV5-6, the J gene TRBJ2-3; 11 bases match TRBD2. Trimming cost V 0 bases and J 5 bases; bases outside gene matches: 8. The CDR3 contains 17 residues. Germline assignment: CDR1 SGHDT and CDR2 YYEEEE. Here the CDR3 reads CASSLVSGGAEKDTQYF. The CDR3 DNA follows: TGTGCCAGCAGCTTGGTTAGCGGGGGGGCCGAGAAAGATACGCAGTATTTT.

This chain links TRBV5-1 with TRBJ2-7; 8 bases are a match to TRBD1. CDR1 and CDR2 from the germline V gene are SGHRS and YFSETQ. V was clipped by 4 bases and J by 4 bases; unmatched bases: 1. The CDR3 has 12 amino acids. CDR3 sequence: CASSGQGYEQYF. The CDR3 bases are TGCGCCAGCAGCGGACAGGGTTACGAGCAGTACTTC.

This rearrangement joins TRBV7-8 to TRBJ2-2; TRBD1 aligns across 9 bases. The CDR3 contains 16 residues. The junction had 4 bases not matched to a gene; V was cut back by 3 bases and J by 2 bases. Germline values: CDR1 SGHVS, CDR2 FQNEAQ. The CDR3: CASSFSGQGNTGELFF. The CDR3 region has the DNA TGTGCCAGCAGCTTCTCGGGACAGGGTAACACCGGGGAGCTGTTTTTT.

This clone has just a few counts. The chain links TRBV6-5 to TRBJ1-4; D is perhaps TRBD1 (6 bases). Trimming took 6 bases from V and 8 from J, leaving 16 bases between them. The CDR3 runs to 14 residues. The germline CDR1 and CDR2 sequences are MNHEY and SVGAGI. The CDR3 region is CASRKTGGGEKLFF. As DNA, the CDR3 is TGTGCCAGCAGAAAGACAGGCGGGGGAGAAAAACTGTTTTTT.

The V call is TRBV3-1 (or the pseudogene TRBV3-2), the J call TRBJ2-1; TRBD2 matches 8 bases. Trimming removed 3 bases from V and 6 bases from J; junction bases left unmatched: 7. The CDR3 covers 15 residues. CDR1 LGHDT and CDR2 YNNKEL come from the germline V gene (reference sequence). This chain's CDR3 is CASSHSGGPPNEQFF. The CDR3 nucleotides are TGTGCCAGCAGCCACAGCGGGGGCCCACCCAATGAGCAGTTCTTC.

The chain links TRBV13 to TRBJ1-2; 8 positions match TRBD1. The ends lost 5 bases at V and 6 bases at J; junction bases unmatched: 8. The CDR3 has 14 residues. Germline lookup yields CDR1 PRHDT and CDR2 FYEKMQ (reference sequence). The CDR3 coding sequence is TGTGCCAGCAGCCCCCCACAGGGGGGGAATGGCTACACCTTC. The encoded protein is CASSPPQGGNGYTF.

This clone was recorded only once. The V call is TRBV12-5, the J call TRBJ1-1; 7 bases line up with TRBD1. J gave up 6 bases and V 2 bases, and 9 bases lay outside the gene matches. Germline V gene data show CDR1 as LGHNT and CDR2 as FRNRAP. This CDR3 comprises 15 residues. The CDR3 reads CASGLSTGVIAEAFF. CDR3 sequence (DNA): TGTGCTAGTGGTTTGTCCACAGGGGTTATAGCTGAAGCTTTCTTT.

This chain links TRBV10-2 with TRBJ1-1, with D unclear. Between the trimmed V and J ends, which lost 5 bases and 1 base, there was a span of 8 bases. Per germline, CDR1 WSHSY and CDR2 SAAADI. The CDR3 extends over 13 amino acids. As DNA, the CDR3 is TGCGCCAGCAGTCGGCAGGAGAACACTGAAGCTTTCTTT. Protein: CASSRQENTEAFF.

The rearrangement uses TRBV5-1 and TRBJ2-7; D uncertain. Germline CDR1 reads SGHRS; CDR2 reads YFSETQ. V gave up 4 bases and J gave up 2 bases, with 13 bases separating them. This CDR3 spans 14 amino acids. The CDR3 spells CASSGTTSPYEQYF. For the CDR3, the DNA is TGCGCCAGCAGCGGCACGACTTCCCCCTACGAGCAGTACTTC.

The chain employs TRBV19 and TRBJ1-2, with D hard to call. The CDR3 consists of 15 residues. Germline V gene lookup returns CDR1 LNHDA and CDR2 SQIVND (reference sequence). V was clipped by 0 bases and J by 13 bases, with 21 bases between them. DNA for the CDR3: TGTGCCAGTAGTATAGATCTAGGAGAGGGTCCCGGCAGCACCTTC. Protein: CASSIDLGEGPGSTF.

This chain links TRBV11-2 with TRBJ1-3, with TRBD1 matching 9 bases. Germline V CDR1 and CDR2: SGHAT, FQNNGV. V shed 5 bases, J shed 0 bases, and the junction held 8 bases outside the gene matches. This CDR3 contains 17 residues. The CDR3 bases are TGTGCCAGCAGCCCCTGGGACAGGGCAAACTCTGGAAACACCATATATTTT. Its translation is CASSPWDRANSGNTIYF.

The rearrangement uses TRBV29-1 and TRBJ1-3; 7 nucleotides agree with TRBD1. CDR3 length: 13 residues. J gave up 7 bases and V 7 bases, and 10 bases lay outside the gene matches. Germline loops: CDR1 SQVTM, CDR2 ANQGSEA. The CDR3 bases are TGCAGCGCTAGACAGGGCCTGAGGAACACCATATATTTT. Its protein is CSARQGLRNTIYF.

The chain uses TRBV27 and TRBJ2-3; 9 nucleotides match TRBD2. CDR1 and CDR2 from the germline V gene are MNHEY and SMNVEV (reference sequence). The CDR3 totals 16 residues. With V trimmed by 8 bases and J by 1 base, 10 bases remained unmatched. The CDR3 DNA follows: TGTGCCAGCCCTTATCAGCGGGGGGCAGGCACAGATACGCAGTATTTT. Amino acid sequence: CASPYQRGAGTDTQYF.

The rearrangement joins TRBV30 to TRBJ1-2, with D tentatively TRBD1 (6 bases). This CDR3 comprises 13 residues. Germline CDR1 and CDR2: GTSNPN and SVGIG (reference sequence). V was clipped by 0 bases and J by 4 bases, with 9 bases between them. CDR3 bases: TGTGCCTGGAGTGTACAGGGCATCTATGGCTACACCTTC. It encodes CAWSVQGIYGYTF.

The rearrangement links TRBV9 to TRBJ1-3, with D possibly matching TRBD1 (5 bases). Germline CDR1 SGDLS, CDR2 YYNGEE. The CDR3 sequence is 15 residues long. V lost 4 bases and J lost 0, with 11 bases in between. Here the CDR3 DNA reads TGTGCCAGCAGCTGGGACGGGAGCTCTGGAAACACCATATATTTT. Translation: CASSWDGSSGNTIYF.

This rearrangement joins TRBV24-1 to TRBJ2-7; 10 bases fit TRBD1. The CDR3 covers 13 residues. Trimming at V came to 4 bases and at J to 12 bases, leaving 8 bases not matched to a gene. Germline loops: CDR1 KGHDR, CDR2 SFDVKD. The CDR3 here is CATSDSGTGVLYF. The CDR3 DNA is TGTGCCACCAGTGACTCCGGGACAGGGGTTTTGTACTTC.

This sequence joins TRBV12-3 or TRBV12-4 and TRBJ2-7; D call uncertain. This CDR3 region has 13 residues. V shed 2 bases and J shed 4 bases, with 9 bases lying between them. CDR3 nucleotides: TGTGCCAGCAGTTTATGGTCGGTATACGAGCAGTACTTC. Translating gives CASSLWSVYEQYF.

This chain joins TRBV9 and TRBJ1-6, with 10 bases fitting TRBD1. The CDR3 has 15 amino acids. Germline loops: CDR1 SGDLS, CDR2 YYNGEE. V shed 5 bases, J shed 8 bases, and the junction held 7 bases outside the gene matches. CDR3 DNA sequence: TGTGCCAGCAGAGATGGGACAGGGGAGGATTCACCCCTCCACTTT. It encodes CASRDGTGEDSPLHF.

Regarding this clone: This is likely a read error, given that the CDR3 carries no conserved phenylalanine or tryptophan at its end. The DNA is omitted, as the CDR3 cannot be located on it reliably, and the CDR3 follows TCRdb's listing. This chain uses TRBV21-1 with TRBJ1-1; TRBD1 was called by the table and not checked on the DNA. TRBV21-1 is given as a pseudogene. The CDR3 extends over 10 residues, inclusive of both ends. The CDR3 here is CASSLREAGE.

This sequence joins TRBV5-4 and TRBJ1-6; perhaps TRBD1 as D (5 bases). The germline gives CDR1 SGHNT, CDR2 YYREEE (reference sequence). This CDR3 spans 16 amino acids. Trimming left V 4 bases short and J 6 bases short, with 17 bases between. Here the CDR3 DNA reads TGTGCCAGCAGCCCGGGGGAGGGTAGGAGTAATTCACCCCTCCACTTT. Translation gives CASSPGEGRSNSPLHF.